This T cell receptor (beta chain) was captured by sequencing in a study of a mutant IDH1 vaccine in newly diagnosed glioma. Across the study: Patients, over weeks 1, 3, 5, 7, 11, 15, 19 and 23, received a total of eight vaccinations. Vaccine dosing followed radiotherapy by 4-6 weeks, or accompanied temozolomide cycles.

Time point specified: week 23, last vaccination. Each dose delivered 300 ug of mutant IDH1 20-mer peptide subcutaneously with imiquimod. The assay was immunoSEQ multiplex PCR, and TCRdb's table has in-frame clones only and misses some. The data show tens of thousands of clones, around 78% seen once. Regarding this clone: Its antigen is as yet unknown.

The CDR3 is 15 residues long. CDR1 SGDLS and CDR2 YYNGEE come from the germline V gene. The J segment lost 0 bases and the V segment lost 4 bases, leaving 6 bases of the junction unmatched. Sample: PBMCs, taken from a glioma patient whose treatment included an IDH1 peptide vaccine. The chain has TRBV9 and TRBJ1-1, with TRBD1 identical over 7 bases. This TCR was recovered from a woman aged 40 to 50 with glioma. Some clones in this sample may be carry-over from other donors' samples. CDR3 DNA: TGTGCCAGCAGCTCCACAGGGGTCATGAACACTGAAGCTTTCTTT. Protein sequence: CASSSTGVMNTEAFF.